This T cell receptor (beta chain) was recorded in a study of human T cells and chemical hapten exposure. The time point was: patch test 1, 2 weeks after DPC sensitization. Treatment here: therapeutic diphenylcyclopropenone sensitization with weekly scalp DPC. J gave up 7 bases and V 1 base, and 6 bases lay outside the gene matches. In germline, CDR1 is SGHAT, CDR2 FQNNGV. This CDR3 contains 15 residues. MiXCR, applied by TCRdb to the RACE reads, yields one record per CDR3 protein. The table includes about 120,000 distinct CDR3 sequences, roughly an eighth detected once. The J gene is TRBJ2-1, the V gene TRBV11-2; 8 bases are a match to TRBD2. Sample: whole blood, taken in connection with sensitization to the hapten diphenylcyclopropenone (DPC). This clonotype was sampled from a man aged 18-30 years with alopecia areata. Some clones in this sample may be carry-over from other donors' samples. As DNA, the CDR3 is TGTGCCAGCAGCTTAGCCGGGGGGGGCATGAATGAGCAGTTCTTC. Translating it yields CASSLAGGGMNEQFF.